This T cell receptor (beta chain) was sequenced for a study of T cell responses to AZD1222 COVID-19 vaccine. Across the whole study: Second-dose timings of about 4 or about 12 weeks were pooled.

Measured with immunoSEQ multiplex PCR; TCRdb has only the in-frame clones, and not every one. The data hold about 140,000 clones, with more than 80% observed a single time. A word on this clone: The antigen is unknown.

The study, taken as a whole, reports: Reportedly, nearly half of unique spike TCRs recognized epitopes outside B.1.351/B.1.1.7 mutations. With two AZD1222 doses given, Spike-specific TCR breadth and depth both rose. It should be noted that donors were predominantly white British and more often female, and clonal diversity was possibly underestimated.

V was pared by 0 bases and J by 0 bases, with 12 bases of the junction left unmatched. Germline V gene data show CDR1 as LGHNA and CDR2 as YNFKEQ. The CDR3 spans 19 residues. The chain is built from TRBV4-2 and TRBJ2-3; 7 positions agree with TRBD2. This TCR derives from an adult in good health. This sample comprised peripheral blood, obtained on day 0 of AZD1222 vaccination. CDR3 loop: CASSQEWVGLADSTDTQYF. The CDR3 DNA reads as TGTGCCAGCAGCCAAGAATGGGTGGGGCTAGCGGACAGCACAGATACGCAGTATTTT.